This TCR beta chain was recorded in a study of T cells in Graves' hyperthyroidism and ophthalmopathy. Findings and caveats of the study: Ophthalmopathy was distinguished from stable hyperthyroidism by 13 V-J signatures.

RNA transcripts gave rise to amplified TCR beta CDR3 regions. HTBI primers were employed in a first-round RT-PCR of the TCR CDR3. TCRdb processed the multiplex PCR reads anew with MiXCR; each CDR3 protein has one entry. The sample carries 550,000 to 600,000 distinct CDR3 sequences, roughly 46% recorded once. Many counts were recorded for this clonotype. Its cognate antigen is unknown. Uncontrolled infection, other autoimmune disease, pregnancy or lactation led to exclusion. This CDR3 contains 13 residues. Germline loops: CDR1 SGHDN, CDR2 FVKESK. The V end was cut by 3 bases, the J end by 11 bases, with 16 bases between.

The rearrangement joins TRBV14 to TRBJ1-1, with a tentative D call TRBD1 (5 bases). The sample comprised peripheral blood or thyroid tissue (not recorded which). The clonotype was recovered from an adult woman with Graves' disease, either hyperthyroidism or ophthalmopathy (not recorded which). In DNA, the CDR3 is TGTGCCAGCAGCCAGGGGTGGGGGACCGGGGCTTTCTTT. Its protein is CASSQGWGTGAFF.